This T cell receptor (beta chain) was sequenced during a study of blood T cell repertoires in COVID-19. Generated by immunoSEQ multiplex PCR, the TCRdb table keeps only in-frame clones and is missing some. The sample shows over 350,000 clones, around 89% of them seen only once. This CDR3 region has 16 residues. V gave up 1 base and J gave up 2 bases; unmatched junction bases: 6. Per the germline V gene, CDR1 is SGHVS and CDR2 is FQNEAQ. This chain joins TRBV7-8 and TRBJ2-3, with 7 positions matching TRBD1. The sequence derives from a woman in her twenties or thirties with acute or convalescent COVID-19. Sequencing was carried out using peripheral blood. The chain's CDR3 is CASSLVTGEHTDTQYF. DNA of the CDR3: TGTGCCAGCAGCTTAGTAACAGGGGAACACACAGATACGCAGTATTTT.